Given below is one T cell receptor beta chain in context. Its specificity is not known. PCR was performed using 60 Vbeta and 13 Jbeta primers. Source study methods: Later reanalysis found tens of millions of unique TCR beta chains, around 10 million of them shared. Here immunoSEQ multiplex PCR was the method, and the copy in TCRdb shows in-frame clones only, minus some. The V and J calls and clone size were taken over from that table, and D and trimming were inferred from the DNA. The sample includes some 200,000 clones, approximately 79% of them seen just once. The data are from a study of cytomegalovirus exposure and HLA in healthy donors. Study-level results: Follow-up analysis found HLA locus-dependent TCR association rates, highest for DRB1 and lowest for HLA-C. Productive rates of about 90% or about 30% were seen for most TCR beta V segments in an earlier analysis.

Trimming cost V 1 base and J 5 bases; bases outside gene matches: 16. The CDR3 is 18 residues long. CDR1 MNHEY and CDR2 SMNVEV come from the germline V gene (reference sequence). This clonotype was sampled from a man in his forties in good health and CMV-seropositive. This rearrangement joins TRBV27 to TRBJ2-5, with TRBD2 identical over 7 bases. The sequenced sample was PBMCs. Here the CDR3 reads CASSLLPREADPRETQYF. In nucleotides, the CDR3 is TGTGCCAGCAGTTTATTACCCCGGGAGGCAGACCCTAGGGAGACCCAGTACTTC.